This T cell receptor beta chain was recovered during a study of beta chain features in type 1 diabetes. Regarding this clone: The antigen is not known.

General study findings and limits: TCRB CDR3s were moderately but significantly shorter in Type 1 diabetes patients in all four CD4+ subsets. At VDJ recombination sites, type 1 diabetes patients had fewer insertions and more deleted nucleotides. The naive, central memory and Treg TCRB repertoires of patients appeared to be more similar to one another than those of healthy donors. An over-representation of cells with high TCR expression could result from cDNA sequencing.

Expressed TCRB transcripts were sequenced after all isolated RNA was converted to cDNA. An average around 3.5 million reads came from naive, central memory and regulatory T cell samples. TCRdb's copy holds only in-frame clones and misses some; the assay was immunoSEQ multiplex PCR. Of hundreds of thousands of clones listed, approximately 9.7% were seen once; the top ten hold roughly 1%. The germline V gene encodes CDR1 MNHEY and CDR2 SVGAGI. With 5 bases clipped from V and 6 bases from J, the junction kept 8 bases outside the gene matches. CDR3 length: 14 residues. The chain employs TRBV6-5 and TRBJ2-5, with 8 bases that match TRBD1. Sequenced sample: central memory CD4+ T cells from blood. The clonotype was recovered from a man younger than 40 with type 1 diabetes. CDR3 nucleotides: TGTGCCAGCAGTGAGCGGACAGGGCCACAGACCCAGTACTTC. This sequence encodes CASSERTGPQTQYF.